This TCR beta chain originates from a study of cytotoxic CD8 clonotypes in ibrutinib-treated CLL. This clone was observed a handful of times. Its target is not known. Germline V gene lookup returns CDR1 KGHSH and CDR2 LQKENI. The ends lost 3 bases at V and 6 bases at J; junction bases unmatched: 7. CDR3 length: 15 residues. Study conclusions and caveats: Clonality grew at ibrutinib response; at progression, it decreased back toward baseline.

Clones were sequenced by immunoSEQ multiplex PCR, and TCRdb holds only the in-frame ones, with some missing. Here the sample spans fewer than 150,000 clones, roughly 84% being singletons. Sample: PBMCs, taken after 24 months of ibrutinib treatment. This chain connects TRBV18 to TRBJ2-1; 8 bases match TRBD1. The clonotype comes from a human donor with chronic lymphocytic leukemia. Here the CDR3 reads CASSPRTGLANEQFF. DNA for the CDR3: TGTGCCAGCTCACCGAGGACAGGGCTGGCCAATGAGCAGTTCTTC.